These 19 T cell receptor beta chains were sequenced from one sample in a study of CD8+CD57+ T cells in acquired aplastic anemia (dated by TCRdb to between 2018 and 2020). Sequencing was carried out with an Illumina HiSeq 2000. TCR beta VDJ combination and CDR3 sequence profiling used genomic DNA as the template. In TCRdb, the public reads were trimmed at Q25 with fastp and aligned with MiXCR, with productive beta chains retained. Entries that share a CDR3 protein sequence are merged under the most common genes and DNA. This sample lists about 210,000 distinct CDR3 sequences; 61% were detected once. The ten largest clonotypes hold about 29% of the sample. The specimen was sorted CD4+, CD8+, or CD8+CD57+ T cells (not recorded which) from PBMCs. Every receptor here comes from a human donor in good health.

This clonotype was detected many times. V and J are TRBV4-1 and TRBJ1-2; 8 nucleotides line up with TRBD1. Germline V gene sequence: CDR1 MGHRA, CDR2 YSYEKL. Unmatched junction bases numbered 10, after V lost 0 bases and J lost 4 bases. The CDR3 is 17 amino acids. The CDR3 reads CASSQEGGAGGTYGYTF. The DNA of the CDR3 is TGCGCCAGCAGCCAAGAAGGTGGGGCAGGGGGCACCTATGGCTACACCTTC.

This chain connects TRBV6-6 to TRBJ2-3; the D gene is possibly TRBD2 (7 bases). The CDR3 runs 18 residues. Germline CDR1 MNHNY, CDR2 SVGAGI (reference sequence). V lost 2 bases, J lost 2 bases, and 20 bases lay in between. DNA for the CDR3: TGTGCCAGCAGTTACCCCCACTCCGAGCGGGACAACACAGATACGCAGTATTTT. It encodes CASSYPHSERDNTDTQYF.

V gene TRBV15 combines with J gene TRBJ1-1; D not resolved. The CDR3 is 11 amino acids. Germline loops: CDR1 LNHNV, CDR2 YYDKDF (reference sequence). V was cut by 0 bases and J by 5 bases, with 1 base left in between. The CDR3 loop reads CATSRDTEAFF. The CDR3, as DNA: TGTGCCACCAGCAGAGATACTGAAGCTTTCTTT. Looking up the rest from reference TRBV15 and TRBJ1-1 gives the full variable domain: DAMVIQNPRYQVTQFGKPVTLSCSQTLNHNVMYWYQQKSSQAPKLLFHYYDKDFNNEADTPDNFQSRRPNTSFCFLDIRSPGLGDTAMYLCATSRDTEAFFGQGTRLTVV.

The genes are TRBV10-3 and TRBJ1-1, with no clear D. The V gene lost 0 bases and the J gene lost 5 bases, with 7 bases spanning the gap. The germline V gene has CDR1 ENHRY and CDR2 SYGVKD. This CDR3 is 13 amino acids long. This chain's CDR3 is CAISESGSTEAFF. CDR3 DNA sequence: TGTGCCATCAGTGAGTCCGGTTCGACTGAAGCTTTCTTT.

The V call is TRBV9, the J call TRBJ2-1; a weak D match, TRBD2 (5 bases). V was pared by 4 bases and J by 0 bases, with 17 bases between. Per the germline V gene, CDR1 is SGDLS and CDR2 is YYNGEE. CDR3 length: 17 amino acids. Written as DNA, the CDR3 is TGTGCCAGCAGCCTAGGACTCGCAGAAGACTCCTACAATGAGCAGTTCTTC. This codes for CASSLGLAEDSYNEQFF.

This clonotype was counted at least ten times. V gene TRBV12-3 or TRBV12-4 combines with J gene TRBJ1-2, with TRBD1 matching over 10 bases. The CDR3 is 15 residues long. Trimming took 6 bases from V and 2 from J; bases not matched to a gene: 6. CDR3 sequence: CASSEGQGGNYGYTF. CDR3 nucleotide sequence: TGTGCCAGCAGCGAAGGACAGGGGGGGAACTATGGCTACACCTTC.

The chain employs TRBV20-1 and TRBJ1-6; TRBD1 is a possible D gene (5 bases). Germline V gives CDR1 DFQATT, CDR2 SNEGSKA (reference sequence). Trimming removed 5 bases at V and 11 bases at J, with 16 bases between. The CDR3 has 13 residues. Here the CDR3 reads CSARATEFPPLHF. In DNA form, the CDR3 reads TGCAGTGCTCGAGCGACAGAGTTTCCACCCCTCCACTTT.

This chain connects TRBV7-9 to TRBJ2-5; 7 bases fit TRBD1. J gave up 5 bases and V 5 bases, and 8 bases lay outside the gene matches. This CDR3 region has 14 residues. Germline loops: CDR1 SEHNR, CDR2 FQNEAQ (reference sequence). CDR3 loop: CASSKIGGQETQYF. CDR3 coding DNA: TGTGCCAGCAGCAAAATAGGGGGCCAGGAGACCCAGTACTTC.

The J gene is TRBJ1-5, the V gene TRBV7-2; D unclear. The CDR3 consists of 13 residues. CDR1 SGHTA and CDR2 FQGNSA come from the germline V gene. V dropped 4 bases and J dropped 7 bases, with 11 bases sitting between them. In nucleotides, the CDR3 is TGTGCCAGCAGCTCGAGACTCCTCCAGCCCCAGCATTTT. It codes for CASSSRLLQPQHF.

The chain has TRBV20-1 and TRBJ2-3, with D possibly matching TRBD1 (7 bases). The CDR3 is 14 residues long. Trimming took off 6 bases at V and 1 base at J, with 14 bases between the two ends. Germline V gives CDR1 DFQATT, CDR2 SNEGSKA (reference sequence). CDR3 bases: TGCAGTGCCCCGGACAGGAGGGGCACAGATACGCAGTATTTT. This gives the protein CSAPDRRGTDTQYF.

This clonotype showed up just once. The V call is TRBV7-9, the J call TRBJ2-7; 11 bases match TRBD2. CDR3 size: 15 residues. The V gene end was trimmed by 1 base and the J gene end by 6 bases; junction bases not matched to a gene: 5. The germline CDR1 and CDR2 sequences are SEHNR and FQNEAQ (reference sequence). The CDR3 nucleotides read TGTGCCAGCAGCTTAGTAGCGGGAGGGGGAGGCGAGCAGTACTTC. This codes for CASSLVAGGGGEQYF.

J is TRBJ1-1 and V is TRBV19; 8 bases are a match to TRBD1. Germline values: CDR1 LNHDA, CDR2 SQIVND (reference sequence). J gave up 1 base and V 3 bases, and 7 bases lay outside the gene matches. This CDR3 is 16 amino acids long. This chain's CDR3 is CASSIFPGQGNTEAFF. The CDR3 DNA is TGTGCCAGTAGTATCTTCCCCGGACAGGGGAACACTGAAGCTTTCTTT.

The CDR3 loop reads CASLDSYGKKLFF. The CDR3, as DNA: TGTGCCAGCCTAGACAGCTATGGTAAAAAACTGTTTTTT. V usage is TRBV25-1 and J usage is TRBJ1-4; the D gene is possibly TRBD1 (5 bases). Trimming cost V 8 bases and J 9 bases, with 16 bases left between them. The V gene's germline CDR1 is MGHDK and CDR2 SYGVNS. CDR3 length: 13 amino acids.

This chain joins TRBV20-1 and TRBJ2-7; 9 nucleotides line up with TRBD2. CDR1 DFQATT and CDR2 SNEGSKA come from the germline V gene (reference sequence). CDR3 length: 14 residues. Trimming removed 4 bases from V and 1 base from J; junction bases left unmatched: 5. The CDR3 region has the DNA TGCAGTGCTATTAGCCTAGCGGGATCCTACGAGCAGTACTTC. It codes for CSAISLAGSYEQYF.

This chain joins TRBV24-1 and TRBJ2-1; TRBD2 matches 7 bases. The V segment lost 4 bases and the J segment 0 bases; nucleotides outside the gene matches: 8. This CDR3 spans 17 amino acids. Looked up from germline, CDR1 is KGHDR and CDR2 is SFDVKD. The CDR3 reads CATSEPLGGSSYNEQFF. For the CDR3, the DNA is TGTGCCACCAGTGAACCCCTCGGGGGGAGCTCCTACAATGAGCAGTTCTTC.

The chain has TRBV7-2 and TRBJ2-5, with 9 bases fitting TRBD2. The CDR3 sequence is 14 residues long. The germline gives CDR1 SGHTA, CDR2 FQGNSA. With V trimmed by 5 bases and J by 5 bases, 6 bases remained unmatched. The CDR3 sequence: CASSTWSGGETQYF. In DNA, the CDR3 is TGTGCCAGCAGCACCTGGAGCGGGGGGGAGACCCAGTACTTC.

With respect to this clonotype: Since no conserved phenylalanine or tryptophan closes the CDR3, a read error is the likely cause. The chain links TRBV7-8 to TRBJ1-1; perhaps TRBD1 as D (5 bases). V lost 6 bases, J lost 5 bases, and 16 bases lay in between. This CDR3 comprises 14 residues. Germline CDR1 SGHVS, CDR2 FQNEAQ. The CDR3 nucleotides read TGTGCCAGCAGTGACGGGGGGTCGAGTACTGAAGCTTTCCTT. Translation: CASSDGGSSTEAFL.

The chain recombines TRBV7-3 with TRBJ2-1; D remains ambiguous. The V and J ends lost 5 bases and 12 bases respectively, with 2 bases between them. This CDR3 is built from 8 residues. Germline V gene lookup returns CDR1 SGHTA and CDR2 FQGTGA. The CDR3 DNA sequence: TGTGCCAGCAGCCCGCAGTTCTTC. Its translation: CASSPQFF.

The V and J genes are TRBV24-1 and TRBJ2-3; a weak D match, TRBD2 (5 bases). Germline V gene sequence: CDR1 KGHDR, CDR2 SFDVKD. The CDR3 runs 13 residues. Trimming took 9 bases from V and 6 from J, leaving 15 bases between them. The CDR3 bases are TGTGCCACCGTGGGGAGCCCTGTGGATACGCAGTATTTT. It codes for CATVGSPVDTQYF.